The T cell receptor beta chain under discussion was sequenced for a study of technical replicates of blood from a handful of donors. Trimming took 6 bases from V and 5 from J; bases not matched to a gene: 4. The CDR3 totals 13 residues. The germline CDR1 and CDR2 sequences are SEHNR and FQNEAQ (reference sequence). Data came from immunoSEQ multiplex PCR; TCRdb stores just in-frame clones and leaves some out. The repertoire consists of about 62,000 clones, with 95% to 98% occurring once and the leading ten covering roughly 0.17%. The chain uses TRBV7-9 and TRBJ2-7; 10 nucleotides match TRBD2. Sequenced input: T cells isolated from PBMCs. This TCR was recovered from a human donor in good health. The CDR3 sequence is CASRRLAGDEQYF. In DNA form, the CDR3 reads TGTGCCAGCAGAAGGCTAGCGGGGGACGAGCAGTACTTC.